This T cell receptor (beta chain) appears in the sequencing data of a study of shared clonotypes between healthy human individuals. Study-level results: Specimens sampled were limited to blood, with tissue repertoires likely differing.

Sequencing used immunoSEQ multiplex PCR; TCRdb keeps in-frame clones, though not all of them. The table includes about 530,000 clones, around 79% detected once. Comments on this clone: The antigen is not known.

The source is a woman in her thirties or forties in good health. Some clones in this sample may be carry-over from other donors' samples. The specimen was PBMCs.

The CDR3 DNA follows: TGTGCCAGTAGTCCCGACGTAGGTTCCAATCAGCCCCAGCATTTT. Protein: CASSPDVGSNQPQHF. V is TRBV19 and J is TRBJ1-5, with D hard to call. The CDR3 loop spans 15 amino acids. Germline V gives CDR1 LNHDA, CDR2 SQIVND (reference sequence). Trimming removed 5 bases at V and 3 bases at J, with 14 bases between.